This T cell receptor (beta chain) was found in a study of blood T cells in healthy people across ages. Regarding the study as a whole: Getting older went along with TCR beta diversity per million T cells dropping roughly linearly.

With regard to this clonotype: The antigen remains undetermined. Compared with germline, one end of the junction differs, possibly owing to a read error.

Primed by a sample-barcoded 5' primer and a J-beta primer mix, a second PCR proceeded for about 6 to 11 cycles. TCRdb reanalysed the 5' RACE reads using MiXCR and keeps one entry per CDR3 protein. Seen here are roughly 1 million distinct CDR3 sequences, almost 25% observed once, and the top ten hold about 0.69%. Germline CDR1 is SGHTA and CDR2 is FQGTGA. The CDR3 runs 14 residues. The same data also went into a second study, on T cells of mothers and their children. From that second work: The M1S primer of the second PCR added sample barcodes and 2-4 random nucleotides. Approximately 3 million TCR beta reads per child versus over 9.5 million per mother.

J is TRBJ2-7 and V is TRBV7-3; 7 bases fit TRBD2. This TCR came from a girl aged 2 to 10 in good health. The sample consisted of blood. The CDR3 loop reads CASSPSGDDYGQYF. The CDR3, as DNA: TGTGCCAGCAGCCCAAGCGGGGATGACTACGGGCAGTACTTC.